This passage covers 19 T cell receptor beta chains from one sample sequenced in a study of early T cells in non-severe SARS-CoV-2 infection. TCRdb reprocessed the 5' RACE reads via MiXCR and lists one record per CDR3 protein. This table holds about 28,000 distinct CDR3 sequences, about 4.3% found once. Sequenced material: whole blood, taken at baseline. These receptor sequences come from an adult who was a healthcare worker with PCR-confirmed SARS-CoV-2 infection or an uninfected control (not recorded which).

This clonotype has only a few counts. The chain has TRBV11-2 and TRBJ2-1; 11 positions match TRBD2. From germline, CDR1 is SGHAT and CDR2 FQNNGV. The CDR3 sequence is 15 residues long. The V and J ends lost 6 bases and 10 bases, in that order; junction bases with no gene match: 11. CDR3 loop: CASSPGTSGLVEQFF. The CDR3 DNA sequence: TGTGCCAGCAGTCCCGGGACTAGCGGTCTTGTGGAGCAGTTCTTC.

In its sample, this clonotype was seen many times. CDR3 DNA sequence: TGCAGTGCTAGAGGGTCTAGCGGAGCACTCGGAGATACGCAGTATTTT. Translating it yields CSARGSSGALGDTQYF. The chain employs TRBV20-1 and TRBJ2-3; 7 nucleotides agree with TRBD2. Germline values: CDR1 DFQATT, CDR2 SNEGSKA (reference sequence). The CDR3 has 16 residues. The ends lost 1 base at V and 5 bases at J; junction bases unmatched: 12.

This clonotype was seen ten or more times. V and J are TRBV11-2 and TRBJ2-1; no clear D gene. The length of the CDR3 is 13 residues. Germline V gives CDR1 SGHAT, CDR2 FQNNGV. Trimming took 1 base from V and 0 from J, leaving 1 base between them. The CDR3 region has the DNA TGTGCCAGCAGCTTAGCCTCCTACAATGAGCAGTTCTTC. Translation gives CASSLASYNEQFF.

This clonotype has ten or more counts. The V and J genes are TRBV20-1 and TRBJ1-1, with no clear D. CDR3 length: 12 amino acids. Germline V gene sequence: CDR1 DFQATT, CDR2 SNEGSKA (reference sequence). Trimming shortened V by 3 bases and J by 6 bases, and 11 bases separated the two germline ends. The CDR3 sequence: CSASLGFSEAFF. CDR3 nucleotides: TGCAGTGCTAGCTTGGGGTTTTCTGAAGCTTTCTTT.

This clonotype was seen repeatedly, ten times or more. The chain uses TRBV7-3 and TRBJ2-2; 7 bases align to TRBD2. The CDR3 totals 16 residues. The ends lost 5 bases at V and 0 bases at J; junction bases unmatched: 6. Germline V gene sequence: CDR1 SGHTA, CDR2 FQGTGA. CDR3 in DNA: TGTGCCAGCAGCCCTCAAGCGGGGACGAACACCGGGGAGCTGTTTTTT. As protein: CASSPQAGTNTGELFF.

This clonotype was found many times. The rearrangement uses TRBV18 and TRBJ2-5; 11 bases are shared with TRBD2. This CDR3 is 15 amino acids long. The trim removed 3 bases at V and 4 bases at J, leaving 4 bases unmatched. Germline V CDR1 and CDR2: KGHSH, LQKENI. Here the CDR3 reads CASSPLAGGTETQYF. Written as DNA, the CDR3 is TGTGCCAGCTCACCCCTAGCGGGAGGCACAGAGACCCAGTACTTC.

This clonotype was seen a few times. The chain is built from TRBV11-3 and TRBJ2-2; D is unresolved. Germline loops: CDR1 SGHNT, CDR2 YENEEA. Trimming took off 6 bases at V and 5 bases at J, with 16 bases between the two ends. The length of the CDR3 is 15 residues. CDR3 in amino acids: CASRIGSEGTGELFF. The CDR3 DNA reads TGTGCCAGCAGAATTGGAAGCGAAGGAACCGGGGAGCTGTTTTTT.

The chain has TRBV24-1 and TRBJ2-2; 9 bases line up with TRBD1. The germline CDR1 and CDR2 sequences are KGHDR and SFDVKD. V dropped 4 bases and J dropped 3; count of bases not matched to a gene: 2. The CDR3 sequence is 15 residues long. The DNA of the CDR3 is TGTGCCACCAGTGACGGGACAGGGTACACCGGGGAGCTGTTTTTT. Protein product: CATSDGTGYTGELFF.

This clonotype was picked up many times. CDR3 amino acids: CASSFNGASTDTQYF. The CDR3 DNA reads as TGTGCCAGCAGCTTCAACGGGGCTAGCACAGATACGCAGTATTTT. This chain connects TRBV27 to TRBJ2-3; D is possibly TRBD1 or TRBD2 (5 bases each). Trimming stripped 6 bases from V and 0 bases from J, with 13 bases between. CDR3 length: 15 amino acids. Germline values: CDR1 MNHEY, CDR2 SMNVEV (reference sequence).

The sample holds many counts of this clonotype. The chain uses TRBV6-4 and TRBJ2-1; 8 bases are a match to TRBD1. V shed 2 bases and J 0 bases; nucleotides not matched to a gene: 3. The CDR3 extends over 16 amino acids. CDR1 and CDR2 (germline): MRHNA, SNTAGT. CDR3 residues: CASSDGTGGSYNEQFF. The CDR3 DNA reads as TGTGCCAGCAGTGACGGAACAGGGGGCTCCTACAATGAGCAGTTCTTC.

This clonotype was counted ten times or more. The rearrangement uses TRBV7-2 and TRBJ2-7; 14 positions match TRBD2. Germline CDR1 SGHTA, CDR2 FQGNSA. This CDR3 is 15 amino acids long. Trimming removed 4 bases from V and 5 bases from J; junction bases left unmatched: 4. This chain's CDR3 is CASSSTSGGANEQYF. CDR3 nucleotide sequence: TGTGCCAGCAGCTCGACTAGCGGGGGGGCTAACGAGCAGTACTTC.

This clonotype was counted many times. The gene calls are TRBV10-3 and TRBJ2-5; 8 bases line up with TRBD1. This CDR3 has 14 residues. After removal of 6 bases from V and 0 bases from J, the junction contained 3 bases not matched to a gene. The germline V gene has CDR1 ENHRY and CDR2 SYGVKD. In nucleotides, the CDR3 is TGTGCCATCAGGAAGACAGGGGACCAAGAGACCCAGTACTTC. Translating it yields CAIRKTGDQETQYF.

As concerns this clonotype: This sequence may be a read error, since a much larger clone differs from it by one base. The CDR3 sequence is CASSFETSGSVGGEQFF. For the CDR3, the DNA is TGTGCCAGCAGTTTTGAAACTAGCGGGAGCGTGGGGGGTGAGCAGTTCTTC. The chain employs TRBV12-3 or TRBV12-4 and TRBJ2-1, with 11 bases identical to TRBD2. The CDR3 is 17 amino acids. With 3 bases clipped from V and 9 bases from J, the junction kept 13 bases outside the gene matches.

This clonotype was recorded many times. This chain uses TRBV5-4 with TRBJ2-7, with D possibly TRBD2 on 6 matching bases. This CDR3 contains 13 residues. The V gene's germline CDR1 is SGHNT and CDR2 YYREEE (reference sequence). V lost 6 bases, J lost 2 bases, and 12 bases lay in between. The CDR3 sequence is CASTRREPYEQYF. CDR3 in DNA: TGTGCCAGCACAAGGAGGGAACCCTACGAGCAGTACTTC.

This clonotype was found many times. The gene calls are TRBV11-3 and TRBJ2-1, with D possibly TRBD2 on 6 matching bases. V was cut by 3 bases and J by 2 bases, with 11 bases left in between. The germline CDR1 and CDR2 sequences are SGHNT and YENEEA. The CDR3 sequence is 15 residues long. The CDR3 loop is CASSFRESAYNEQFF. CDR3 nucleotide sequence: TGTGCCAGCAGCTTCCGGGAGAGCGCCTACAATGAGCAGTTCTTC.

This clonotype was detected ten times or more. The rearrangement uses TRBV2 and TRBJ2-1; TRBD2 matches at 7 bases. V shed 4 bases and J 6 bases; nucleotides not matched to a gene: 9. This CDR3 spans 15 amino acids. Looked up from germline, CDR1 is SNHLY and CDR2 is FYNNEI. CDR3 loop: CASSVEAGAGNEQFF. The CDR3 DNA sequence: TGTGCCAGCAGTGTTGAGGCGGGAGCAGGCAATGAGCAGTTCTTC.

This clonotype was counted ten times or more. CDR3 in amino acids: CASSVGPGDIYEQYF. The CDR3 nucleotides read TGTGCCAGCAGCGTAGGTCCAGGCGACATCTACGAGCAGTACTTC. The chain employs TRBV9 and TRBJ2-7; D gene unclear. This CDR3 is built from 15 residues. Germline CDR1 SGDLS, CDR2 YYNGEE. Deletions cut 0 bases from V and 3 bases from J, with 13 bases between. Based on the CDR3 plus reference TRBV9 and TRBJ2-7, the full variable domain is DSGVTQTPKHLITATGQRVTLRCSPRSGDLSVYWYQQSLDQGLQFLIQYYNGEERAKGNILERFSAQQFPDLHSELNLSSLELGDSALYFCASSVGPGDIYEQYFGPGTRLTVT.

This clonotype was detected a few times. The CDR3 is CASSLTAGENTGELFF. The CDR3 bases are TGTGCCAGCAGCTTAACGGCGGGAGAGAACACCGGGGAGCTGTTTTTT. This chain connects TRBV7-6 to TRBJ2-2; 7 positions match TRBD2. The CDR3 sequence is 16 residues long. Trimming at V came to 2 bases and at J to 1 base, leaving 4 bases not matched to a gene. Germline CDR1 is SGHVS and CDR2 is FNYEAQ.

This sequence joins TRBV15 and TRBJ2-3; D may be TRBD2 (6 bases). The CDR3 sequence is 16 residues long. Trimming cost V 0 bases and J 4 bases, with 14 bases left between them. Germline V gene data show CDR1 as LNHNV and CDR2 as YYDKDF (reference sequence). DNA of the CDR3: TGTGCCACCAGCAGAGATAATCCGTGGAGGGCAGATACGCAGTATTTT. Translated: CATSRDNPWRADTQYF.